This T cell receptor beta chain is from a study of shared clonotypes between healthy human individuals. The method was immunoSEQ multiplex PCR; TCRdb's version includes in-frame clones alone and lacks a portion of them. Altogether around 1.9 million clones are present, under 95% being singletons, with the ten largest covering under 2%. In the case of this clone: The same CDR3 can be traced to other DNA sequences in this sample.

As defined, naive CD8 cells were CD45RO-negative and positively selected for CCR7, with terminally differentiated effector memory CD45RA+ cells excluded. Trimming stripped 2 bases from V and 0 bases from J, with 8 bases between. Germline CDR1 is MNHEY and CDR2 is SMNVEV (reference sequence). The CDR3 runs 14 residues. This receptor was identified in a man in his late teens or twenties in good health. Some clones in this sample may be carry-over from other donors' samples. The chain is built from TRBV27 and TRBJ2-7; D gene ambiguous. The specimen sequenced was naive CD8+ T cells from PBMCs. The CDR3: CASSLGVPSYEQYF. CDR3 coding DNA: TGTGCCAGCAGTTTAGGGGTTCCCTCCTACGAGCAGTACTTC.